Detailed here is one T cell receptor (beta chain). Its antigen remains unidentified. As to treatment: roughly nine-day PBMC culture with coronavirus spike peptide pools or control peptides (ViraFEST assay). Under the ViraFEST approach, antigen-specific T cells were expanded with peptide pools and TCRs subsequently sequenced. These data originate in a study of vaccination and CD4 T cells after COVID-19. For the study at large: Convalescent participants consisted of six males and four females, two being Hispanic.

The Oncomine TCR Beta short-read assay was applied to DNA of cultured CD4+ T cells. TCRdb itself ran the PCR reads through MiXCR, one entry per CDR3 protein. The sample contains under 20,000 distinct CDR3 sequences, 40% to 45% of which appear only once. This TCR was recovered from a human donor who received a COVID-19 vaccine. The sample consisted of CD4+ T cells from blood, cultured in vitro, taken before SARS-CoV-2 vaccination.

CDR3: CASSGTPGLQETQYF. The CDR3 coding sequence is TGTGCCAGCAGTGGGACTCCGGGGCTCCAAGAGACCCAGTACTTC. The J gene is TRBJ2-5, the V gene TRBV6-1; D may be TRBD1 or TRBD2 (5 bases each). Germline CDR1 MNHNS, CDR2 SASEGT. This CDR3 contains 15 residues. Between the trimmed V and J ends, which lost 4 bases and 1 base, there was a span of 13 bases.